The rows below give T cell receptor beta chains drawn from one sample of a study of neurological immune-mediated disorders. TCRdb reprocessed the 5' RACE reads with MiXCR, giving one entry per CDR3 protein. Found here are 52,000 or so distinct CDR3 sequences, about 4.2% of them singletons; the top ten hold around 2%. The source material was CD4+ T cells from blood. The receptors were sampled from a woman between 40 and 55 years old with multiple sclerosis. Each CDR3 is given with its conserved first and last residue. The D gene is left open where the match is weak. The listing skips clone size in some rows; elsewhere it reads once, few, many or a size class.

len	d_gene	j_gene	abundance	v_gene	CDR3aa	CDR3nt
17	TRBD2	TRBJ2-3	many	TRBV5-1	CASSLGHSGGFTDTQYF	TGCGCCAGCAGCTTGGGACATAGCGGGGGGTTCACAGATACGCAGTATTTT
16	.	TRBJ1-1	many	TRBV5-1	CASSPGGTREDTEAFF	TGCGCCAGCAGCCCGGGCGGGACAAGAGAGGACACTGAAGCTTTCTTT
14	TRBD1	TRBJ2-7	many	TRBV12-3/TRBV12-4	CASSRQGASYEQYF	TGTGCCAGCAGCAGACAGGGCGCCTCCTACGAGCAGTACTTC
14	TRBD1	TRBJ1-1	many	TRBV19	CASSMIWQGAEAFF	TGTGCCAGTAGTATGATTTGGCAGGGGGCGGAAGCTTTCTTT
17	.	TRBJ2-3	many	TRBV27	CASRVLQGRGSTDTQYF	TGTGCCAGCAGGGTTCTCCAGGGGCGGGGGAGCACAGATACGCAGTATTTT
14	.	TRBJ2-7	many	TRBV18	CASSPTGRGDEQYF	TGTGCCAGCTCACCAACGGGCCGGGGTGACGAGCAGTACTTC
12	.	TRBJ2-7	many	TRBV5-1	CASSSPGNEQYF	TGCGCCAGCAGCTCTCCGGGTAACGAGCAGTACTTC
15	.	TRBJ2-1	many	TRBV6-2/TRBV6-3	CASSWGGLTYNEQFF	TGTGCCAGCAGTTGGGGGGGGCTAACCTACAATGAGCAGTTCTTC
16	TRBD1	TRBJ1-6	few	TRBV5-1	CASSLDLTGEGSPLHF	TGCGCCAGCAGCTTGGACCTGACAGGGGAAGGTTCACCCCTCCACTTT
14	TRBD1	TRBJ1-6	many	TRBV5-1	CASSGGQVNSPLHF	TGCGCCAGCAGCGGCGGACAGGTTAATTCACCCCTCCACTTT
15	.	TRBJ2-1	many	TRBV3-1	CASSQEGVAYNEQFF	TGTGCCAGCAGCCAAGAGGGGGTGGCCTACAATGAGCAGTTCTTC
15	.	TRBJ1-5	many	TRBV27	CASSLLHDSNQPQHF	TGTGCCAGCAGTTTATTACACGATAGCAATCAGCCCCAGCATTTT
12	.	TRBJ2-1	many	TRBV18	CASSLVSGNWFF	TGTGCCAGCTCACTCGTCTCGGGTAATTGGTTCTTC
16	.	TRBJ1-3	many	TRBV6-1	CASRALQGYSGNTIYF	TGTGCCAGCAGAGCACTACAGGGTTACTCTGGAAACACCATATATTTT
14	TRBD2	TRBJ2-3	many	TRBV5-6	CASSSPQRGPGQYF	TGTGCCAGCAGCTCGCCCCAGCGGGGGCCGGGGCAGTATTTT
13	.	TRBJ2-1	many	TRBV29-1	CSATDNLYNEQFF	TGCAGCGCCACCGACAATCTCTACAATGAGCAGTTCTTC
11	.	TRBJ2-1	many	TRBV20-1	CSALGGNEQFF	TGCAGTGCCCTAGGGGGGAATGAGCAGTTCTTC
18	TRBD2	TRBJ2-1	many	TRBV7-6	CASSSSPLAGGTYNEQFF	TGTGCCAGCAGCTCGTCCCCATTAGCGGGGGGAACGTACAATGAGCAGTTCTTC
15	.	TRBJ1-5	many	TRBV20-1	CSARGPGDGNQPQHF	TGCAGTGCTAGAGGGCCAGGGGACGGCAATCAGCCCCAGCATTTT
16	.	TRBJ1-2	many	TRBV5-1	CASSKDFSTANYGYTF	TGCGCCAGCAGCAAGGACTTTTCAACGGCTAACTATGGCTACACCTTC
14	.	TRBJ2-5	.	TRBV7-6	CASSSSLQQETQYF	TGTGCCAGCAGCTCCAGCCTCCAACAAGAGACCCAGTACTTC
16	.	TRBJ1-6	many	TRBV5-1	CASSLDAGVLGSPLHF	TGCGCCAGCAGCTTGGATGCTGGCGTTTTGGGGTCACCCCTCCACTTT
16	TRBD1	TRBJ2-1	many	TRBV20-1	CSARGFQGQGYNEQFF	TGCAGTGCTAGAGGCTTCCAAGGACAGGGGTACAATGAGCAGTTCTTC
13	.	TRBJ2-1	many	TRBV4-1	CASSLPGAPAWFF	TGCGCCAGCAGCCTACCGGGAGCTCCGGCTTGGTTCTTC
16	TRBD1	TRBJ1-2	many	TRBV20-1	CSSLTLSGQGLYGYTF	TGCAGTTCTCTAACCCTCTCGGGACAGGGCTTGTATGGCTACACCTTC
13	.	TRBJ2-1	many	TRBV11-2	CASSGRNLNEQFF	TGTGCCAGCTCGGGGCGGAACCTTAATGAGCAGTTCTTC
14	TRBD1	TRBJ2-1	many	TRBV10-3	CAISDRTGHNEQFF	TGTGCCATCAGTGATAGGACAGGACACAATGAGCAGTTCTTC
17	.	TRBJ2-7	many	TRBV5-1	CASSLSGRSLLAYEQYF	TGCGCCAGCAGCTTGAGCGGTAGGTCACTCTTAGCCTACGAGCAGTACTTC
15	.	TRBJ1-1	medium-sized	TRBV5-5	CASSFSWEGNTEAFF	TGTGCCAGCAGCTTCTCATGGGAGGGGAACACTGAAGCTTTCTTT
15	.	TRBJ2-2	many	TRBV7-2	CASSSGTSNTGELFF	TGTGCCAGCAGCTCCGGGACTTCGAACACCGGGGAGCTGTTTTTT
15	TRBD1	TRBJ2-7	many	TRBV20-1	CSARRDRVRAYEQYF	TGCAGTGCTAGACGTGACAGGGTTAGGGCCTACGAGCAGTACTTC
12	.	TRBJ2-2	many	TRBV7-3	CASSYITGELFF	TGTGCCAGCAGCTATATTACCGGGGAGCTGTTTTTT
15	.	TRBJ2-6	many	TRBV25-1	CASSSRSGGANVLTF	TGTGCCAGCAGCTCTCGGTCTGGAGGGGCCAACGTCCTGACTTTC
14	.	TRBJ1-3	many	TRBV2	CASSAGGMGNTIYF	TGTGCCAGCAGTGCCGGAGGGATGGGGAACACCATATATTTT
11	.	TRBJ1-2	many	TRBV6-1	CASSGPAGYTF	TGTGCCAGCAGTGGACCAGCTGGCTACACCTTC
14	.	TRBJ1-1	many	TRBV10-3	CAISGQGLNTEAFF	TGTGCCATCAGTGGGCAGGGGTTGAACACTGAAGCTTTCTTT
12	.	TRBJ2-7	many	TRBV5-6	CASSRTVYEQYF	TGTGCCAGCAGCCGGACAGTATACGAGCAGTACTTC
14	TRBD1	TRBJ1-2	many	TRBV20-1	CSAYNRGRDYGYTF	TGCAGTGCTTACAACAGGGGGCGGGACTATGGCTACACCTTC
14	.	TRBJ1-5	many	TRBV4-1	CASSQVQGLMAQHF	TGCGCCAGCAGCCAAGTGCAGGGGCTAATGGCCCAGCATTTT
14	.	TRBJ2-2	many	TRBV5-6	CASSFGAGGGELFF	TGTGCCAGCAGCTTTGGGGCCGGAGGCGGGGAGCTGTTTTTT
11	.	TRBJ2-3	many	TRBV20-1	CSAPHPDTQYF	TGCAGTGCCCCCCACCCAGATACGCAGTATTTT
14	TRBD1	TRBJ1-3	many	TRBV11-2	CASSSIQGGNTIYF	TGTGCCAGCAGCTCCATACAGGGGGGAAACACCATATATTTT
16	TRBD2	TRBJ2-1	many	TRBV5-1	CASSLAGPSGVNEQFF	TGCGCCAGCAGCTTGGCGGGGCCTAGCGGGGTTAATGAGCAGTTCTTC
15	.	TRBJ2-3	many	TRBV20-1	CSARGQLHSTDTQYF	TGCAGTGCTAGAGGACAGTTGCACAGCACAGATACGCAGTATTTT
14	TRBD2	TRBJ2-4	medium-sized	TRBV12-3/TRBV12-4	CASSLTSGGNIQYF	TGTGCCAGCAGTTTAACGTCGGGGGGAAACATTCAGTACTTC